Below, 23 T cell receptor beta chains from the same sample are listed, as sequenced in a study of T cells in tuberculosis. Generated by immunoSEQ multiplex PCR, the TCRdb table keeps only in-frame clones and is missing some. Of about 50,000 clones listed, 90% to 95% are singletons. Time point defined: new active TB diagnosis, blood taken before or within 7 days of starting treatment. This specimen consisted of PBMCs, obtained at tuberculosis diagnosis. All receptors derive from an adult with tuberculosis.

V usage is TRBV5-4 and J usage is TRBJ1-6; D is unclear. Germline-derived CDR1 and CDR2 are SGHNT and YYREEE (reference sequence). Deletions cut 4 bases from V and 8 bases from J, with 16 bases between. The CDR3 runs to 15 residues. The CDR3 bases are TGTGCCAGCAGCACCCCGACGGGGAAGTATTCACCCCTCCACTTT. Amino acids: CASSTPTGKYSPLHF. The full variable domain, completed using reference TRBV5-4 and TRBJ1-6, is ETGVTQSPTHLIKTRGQQVTLRCSSQSGHNTVSWYQQALGQGPQFIFQYYREEENGRGNFPPRFSGLQFPNYSSELNVNALELDDSALYLCASSTPTGKYSPLHFGNGTRLTVT.

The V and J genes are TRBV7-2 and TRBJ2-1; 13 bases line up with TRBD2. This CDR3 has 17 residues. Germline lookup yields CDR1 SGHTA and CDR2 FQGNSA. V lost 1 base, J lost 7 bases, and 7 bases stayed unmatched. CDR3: CASSLGLAGGSINEQFF. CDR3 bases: TGTGCCAGCAGCTTAGGACTAGCGGGAGGAAGTATAAATGAGCAGTTCTTC.

The CDR3 loop is CASSLALGRDGYTF. The CDR3 bases are TGCGCCAGCAGCTTGGCACTCGGGAGGGATGGCTACACCTTC. This chain connects TRBV5-1 to TRBJ1-2, with D unresolved. The CDR3 runs to 14 residues. Germline V gene sequence: CDR1 SGHRS, CDR2 YFSETQ. V lost 0 bases, J lost 6 bases, and 12 bases lay in between.

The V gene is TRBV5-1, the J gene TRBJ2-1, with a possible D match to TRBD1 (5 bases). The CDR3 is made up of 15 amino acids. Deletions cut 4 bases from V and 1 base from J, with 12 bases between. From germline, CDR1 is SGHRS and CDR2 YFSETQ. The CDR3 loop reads CASSQGQGSYNEQFF. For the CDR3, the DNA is TGCGCCAGCAGCCAAGGACAAGGGTCCTACAATGAGCAGTTCTTC.

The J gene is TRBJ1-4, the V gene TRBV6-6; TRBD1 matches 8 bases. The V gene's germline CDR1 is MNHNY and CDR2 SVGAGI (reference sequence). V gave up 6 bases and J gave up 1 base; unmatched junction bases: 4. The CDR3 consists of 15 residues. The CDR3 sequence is CASSKGQGTNEKLFF. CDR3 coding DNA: TGTGCCAGCAGCAAAGGACAGGGAACTAATGAAAAACTGTTTTTT.

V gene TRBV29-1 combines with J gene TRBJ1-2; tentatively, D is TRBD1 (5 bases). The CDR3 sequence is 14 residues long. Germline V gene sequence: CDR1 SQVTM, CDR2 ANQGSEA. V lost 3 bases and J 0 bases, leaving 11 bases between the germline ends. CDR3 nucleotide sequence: TGCAGCGTTGATAAGTCAGGGACTAACTATGGCTACACCTTC. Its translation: CSVDKSGTNYGYTF.

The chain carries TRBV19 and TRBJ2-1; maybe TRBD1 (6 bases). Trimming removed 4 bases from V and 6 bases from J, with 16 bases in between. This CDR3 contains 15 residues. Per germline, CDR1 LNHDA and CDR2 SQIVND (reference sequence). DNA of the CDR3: TGTGCCAGTAGTACCCCCGGGGCAGGGGCCAATGAGCAGTTCTTC. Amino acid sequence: CASSTPGAGANEQFF. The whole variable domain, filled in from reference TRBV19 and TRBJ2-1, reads DGGITQSPKYLFRKEGQNVTLSCEQNLNHDAMYWYRQDPGQGLRLIYYSQIVNDFQKGDIAEGYSVSREKKESFPLTVTSAQKNPTAFYLCASSTPGAGANEQFFGPGTRLTVL.

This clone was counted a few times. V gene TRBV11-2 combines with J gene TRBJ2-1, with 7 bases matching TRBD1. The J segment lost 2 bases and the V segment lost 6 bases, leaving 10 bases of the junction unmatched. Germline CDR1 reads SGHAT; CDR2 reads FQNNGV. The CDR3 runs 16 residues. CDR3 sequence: CASRPTGTAPYNEQFF. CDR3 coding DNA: TGTGCCAGCAGACCTACCGGGACAGCTCCCTACAATGAGCAGTTCTTC.

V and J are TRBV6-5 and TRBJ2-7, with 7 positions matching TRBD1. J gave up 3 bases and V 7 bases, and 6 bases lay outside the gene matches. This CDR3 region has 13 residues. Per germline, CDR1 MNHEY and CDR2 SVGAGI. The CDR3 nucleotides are TGTGCCAGCAATACAGGGGATGTCTACGAGCAGTACTTC. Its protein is CASNTGDVYEQYF.

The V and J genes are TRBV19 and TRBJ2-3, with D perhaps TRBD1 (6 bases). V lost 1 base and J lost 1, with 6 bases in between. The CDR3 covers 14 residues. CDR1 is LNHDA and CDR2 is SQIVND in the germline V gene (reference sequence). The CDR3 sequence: CASSIAGGTDTQYF. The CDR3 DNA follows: TGTGCCAGTAGTATAGCAGGGGGCACAGATACGCAGTATTTT.

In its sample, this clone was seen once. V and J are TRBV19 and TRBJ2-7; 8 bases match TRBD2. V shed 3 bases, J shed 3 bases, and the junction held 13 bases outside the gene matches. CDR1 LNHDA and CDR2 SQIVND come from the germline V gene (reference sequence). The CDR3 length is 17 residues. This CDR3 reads CASSISSAGRGIYEQYF. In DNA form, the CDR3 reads TGTGCCAGTAGTATCTCTTCGGCCGGGAGGGGAATCTACGAGCAGTACTTC.

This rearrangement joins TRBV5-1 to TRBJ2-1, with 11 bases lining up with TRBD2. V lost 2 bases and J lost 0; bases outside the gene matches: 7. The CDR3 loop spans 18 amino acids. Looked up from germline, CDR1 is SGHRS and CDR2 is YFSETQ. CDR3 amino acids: CASSLTSGSGSSYNEQFF. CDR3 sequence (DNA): TGCGCCAGCAGCTTAACTAGCGGGAGTGGTAGCTCCTACAATGAGCAGTTCTTC.

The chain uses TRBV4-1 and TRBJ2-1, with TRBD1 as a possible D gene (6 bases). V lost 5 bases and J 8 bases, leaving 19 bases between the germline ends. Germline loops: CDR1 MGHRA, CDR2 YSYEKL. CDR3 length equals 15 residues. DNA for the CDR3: TGCGCCAGCAGCTCCGATCCGACAGGAGATCATGAGCAGTTCTTC. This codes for CASSSDPTGDHEQFF.

CDR3 protein: CAWSVLRGSGELFF. As DNA, the CDR3 is TGTGCCTGGAGTGTACTTAGGGGGTCCGGGGAGCTGTTTTTT. The J gene is TRBJ2-2, the V gene TRBV30; perhaps TRBD1 as D (6 bases). The CDR3 length is 14 residues. Germline V gene sequence: CDR1 GTSNPN, CDR2 SVGIG (reference sequence). The V gene lost 0 bases and the J gene lost 6 bases, with 11 bases spanning the gap.

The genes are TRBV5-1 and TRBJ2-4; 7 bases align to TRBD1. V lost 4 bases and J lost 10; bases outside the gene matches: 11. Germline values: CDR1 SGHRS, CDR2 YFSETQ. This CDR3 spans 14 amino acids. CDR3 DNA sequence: TGCGCCAGCAGCCCTGGAGGTGGGACAGTGATTCAGTACTTC. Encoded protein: CASSPGGGTVIQYF.

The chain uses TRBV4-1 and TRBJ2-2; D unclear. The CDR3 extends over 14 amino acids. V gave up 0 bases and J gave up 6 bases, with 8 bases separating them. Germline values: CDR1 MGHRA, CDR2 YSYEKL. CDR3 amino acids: CASSQDRVPGELFF. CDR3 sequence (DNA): TGCGCCAGCAGCCAAGATCGAGTTCCCGGGGAGCTGTTTTTT.

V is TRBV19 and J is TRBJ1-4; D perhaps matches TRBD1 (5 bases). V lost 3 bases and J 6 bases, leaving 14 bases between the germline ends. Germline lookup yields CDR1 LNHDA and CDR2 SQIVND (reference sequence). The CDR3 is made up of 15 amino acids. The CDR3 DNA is TGTGCCAGTAGTATCCGAGGGGAGGAGGATGAAAAACTGTTTTTT. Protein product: CASSIRGEEDEKLFF.

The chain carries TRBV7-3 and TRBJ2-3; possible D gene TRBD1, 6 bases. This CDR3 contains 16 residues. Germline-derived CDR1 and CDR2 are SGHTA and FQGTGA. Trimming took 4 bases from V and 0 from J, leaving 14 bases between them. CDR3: CASSWGHATSTDTQYF. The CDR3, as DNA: TGTGCCAGCAGCTGGGGACACGCAACTAGCACAGATACGCAGTATTTT. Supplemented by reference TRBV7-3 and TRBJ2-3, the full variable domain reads GAGVSQTPSNKVTEKGKYVELRCDPISGHTALYWYRQSLGQGPEFLIYFQGTGAADDSGLPNDRFFAVRPEGSVSTLKIQRTERGDSAVYLCASSWGHATSTDTQYFGPGTRLTVL.

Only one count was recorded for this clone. In DNA form, the CDR3 reads TGTGCCAGCAGCTCGACAGGGGGCTACTACGAGCAGTACTTC. As protein: CASSSTGGYYEQYF. The chain joins TRBV11-2 to TRBJ2-7, with 10 bases aligning to TRBD1. Per the germline V gene, CDR1 is SGHAT and CDR2 is FQNNGV. V shed 4 bases, J shed 3 bases, and the junction held 3 bases outside the gene matches. The length of the CDR3 is 14 residues.

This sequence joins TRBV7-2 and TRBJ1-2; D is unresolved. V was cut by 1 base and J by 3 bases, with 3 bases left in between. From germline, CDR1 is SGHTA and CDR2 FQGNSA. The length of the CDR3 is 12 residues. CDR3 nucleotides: TGTGCCAGCAGCTTAGGAGACTATGGCTACACCTTC. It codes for CASSLGDYGYTF. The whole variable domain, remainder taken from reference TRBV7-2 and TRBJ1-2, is GAGVSQSPSNKVTEKGKDVELRCDPISGHTALYWYRQSLGQGLEFLIYFQGNSAPDKSGLPSDRFSAERTGGSVSTLTIQRTQQEDSAVYLCASSLGDYGYTFGSGTRLTVV.

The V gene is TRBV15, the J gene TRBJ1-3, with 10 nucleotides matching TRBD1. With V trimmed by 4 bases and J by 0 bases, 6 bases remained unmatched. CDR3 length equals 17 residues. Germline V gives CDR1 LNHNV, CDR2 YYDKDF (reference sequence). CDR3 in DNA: TGTGCCACCAGCAAAGGGACAGGGGTATACTCTGGAAACACCATATATTTT. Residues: CATSKGTGVYSGNTIYF.

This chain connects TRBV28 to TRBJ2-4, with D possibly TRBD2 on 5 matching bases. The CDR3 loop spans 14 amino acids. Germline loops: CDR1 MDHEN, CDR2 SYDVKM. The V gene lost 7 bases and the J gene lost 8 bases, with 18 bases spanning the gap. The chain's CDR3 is CASNLGWTGDIQYF. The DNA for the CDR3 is TGTGCCAGCAATTTGGGGTGGACTGGGGACATTCAGTACTTC.

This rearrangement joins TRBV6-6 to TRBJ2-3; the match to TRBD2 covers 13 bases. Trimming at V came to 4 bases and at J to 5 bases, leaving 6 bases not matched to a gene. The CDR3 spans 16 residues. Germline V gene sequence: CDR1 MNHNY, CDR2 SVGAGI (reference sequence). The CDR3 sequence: CASSLGLAGAQDTQYF. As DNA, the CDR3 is TGTGCCAGCAGTTTAGGACTAGCGGGAGCCCAAGATACGCAGTATTTT.